This T cell receptor (beta chain) came from a study of shared clonotypes between healthy human individuals. This CDR3 comprises 12 residues. Germline values: CDR1 MNHEY, CDR2 SVGAGI. The V end lost 4 bases, the J end lost 4 bases, and 7 bases lay between the germline ends. This table comes from immunoSEQ multiplex PCR, and its TCRdb copy is limited to in-frame clones, with some not included. The table shows around 2,000,000 clones, with around 95% occurring only once. The clonotype was recovered from a man between 18 and 29 years old in good health. V usage is TRBV6-5 and J usage is TRBJ1-2; no reliable D call. The sequencing sample was made of naive CD4+ T cells sorted from blood. The subset here: CD45RA+ positively selected. DNA of the CDR3: TGTGCCAGCAGTTCCACTAGCTATGGCTACACCTTC. This gives the protein CASSSTSYGYTF.